The following is a TCR beta chain sequence with its context. The antigen it recognizes is unknown. Base qualities were left out, and no much larger clone turns up one base away. The CDR3, from cysteine to phenylalanine, totals 15 residues. Only CDR3 DNA is held: 45 bases, read in frame from base 1. Based on the germline V gene, the CDR1 and CDR2 sequences are SGHAT and FQNNGV. The V end gives up 10 bases and the J end 0 bases, leaving 12 bases in the junction not matched to a gene. TCR CDR3 regions were amplified from genomic DNA by multiplex PCR using the deep immunoSEQ assay. Genomic DNA extracted from each cell subset was distributed evenly over all wells of several immunoSEQ 96-well plates, and each plate served as one replicate. For sorted subsets, about 0.2 ug genomic DNA, equal to tens of thousands of T cell genomes, was loaded into each replicate PCR. Purified libraries were quantified with a Qubit 3.0 fluorometer, sized on a Bioanalyzer 2100, and re-quantified with the KAPA Library Quantification kit. Each immunoSEQ 96-well plate was sequenced on its own single-read 150-cycle Illumina NextSeq 550 flow cell. On the study's bioinformatics: Because the immunoSEQ output held only junctional sequences and lacked quality scores, the filtering could not match the filtering applied to full-length reads. Sequences were annotated with PyIR, a Python wrapper for IgBLAST v1.9, using IMGT germline references to assign V/J genes and CDR3. Reads were filtered out if the reads had weak V/J assignments (E-value above 1e-6), no CDR3, stop codons, out-of-frame junctions, or ambiguous translated residues. V3J clonotypes were defined as sequences sharing an identical inferred V gene, J gene, and CDR3 amino acid sequence. The percentage overlap between two repertoires was calculated by dividing the number of shared unique clonotypes by the size of the smaller repertoire. Richness of each repertoire was evaluated using RTK rarefaction, the Chao1 estimator, and Recon v2.1 estimates of unobserved clonotypes. For all TCRbeta clonotypes obtained by the gDNA method from a few donors, generation probabilities were computed with OLGA. TCRdb holds this immuneACCESS table with in-frame rearrangements only. Some clones are missing; in checked studies, unresolved V genes explain under half, and the rest has no known cause. The V and J calls and clone size are taken from that table; D and trimming were inferred from the DNA. In all, the sample holds under 2,000,000 clones, and approximately 95% of those were seen once. The top ten constitute 1% to 1.5% of the sample.

The data belong to a study of shared clonotypes between healthy human individuals (TCRdb year 2020). As for the study more broadly: A few men and a couple of women, aged 18 to 49 years, made up the cohort. For each donor, three plates each were used for CD4 naive and CD4 memory, two plates were used for CD8 naive, and one plate was used for CD8 memory. The study deeply sequenced blood TCR repertoires of five healthy adults to estimate repertoire size and the extent of clonotype sharing between individuals. To increase sequencing depth and limit assay-specific biases, different laboratories used diverse techniques to prepare libraries and sequence TCR repertoires. Each donor's leukapheresis produced roughly between roughly 0.94 and 9.5 billion PBMCs. The paper's findings and limits, for the study overall: Higher generation probabilities were observed for clonotypes shared by all four sorted-subset donors than for non-shared clonotypes. Sampling was restricted to blood, and TCR repertoires in tissues likely differ from the TCR repertoires found in blood. Estimated clonotype richness was generally larger for naive than for memory subsets. Pairwise subsampling indicated that sequencing depth was expected to affect the degree of clonotype sharing among donors. The genetic and exposure-history diversity represented was limited by the small number of donors. Even with the large sequencing depth, rarefaction of the sorted-subset datasets indicated that sequencing was incomplete. Sharing across a few donors was observed for around 5% of naive CD4, around 3.5% of naive CD8, roughly 2.4% of memory CD4, and around 0.44% of memory CD8 clonotypes.

CD8 naive samples were obtained by positive selection for CCR7 among CD45RO-negative cells, yielding a CD45RA+CCR7+ population from which TemRA cells were excluded. The donors were healthy, HIV-negative adults with no recently reported acute infections or vaccinations. Only Caucasian adults living in Nashville, Tennessee, USA were represented among the donors. Blood was collected by leukapheresis, and PBMCs were isolated by Ficoll-Histopaque density gradient centrifugation and then cryopreserved in liquid nitrogen vapor phase. Analytical flow cytometry was used to check the purity and quantity of every magnetically sorted T cell population. From each sorted fraction, genomic DNA was isolated and quantified by UV absorbance on a Nanodrop 2000c.

This TCR derives from a man between 18 and 35 years old in good health. The sequence joins TRBV11-2 to TRBJ2-7; 7 junctional bases match TRBD1. The source material was naive CD8+ T cells sorted from blood. This sample's cell subset or site label indicates: CD45RA+CCR7+. The CDR3 has the sequence CATLPQGGGSYEQYF. The bases are TGTGCCACCCTGCCGCAAGGGGGCGGCTCCTACGAGCAGTACTTC. Supplemented by the reference TRBV11-2 and TRBJ2-7 proteins around the CDR3, the complete variable domain is EAGVAQSPRYKIIEKRQSVAFWCNPISGHATLYWYQQILGQGPKLLIQFQNNGVVDDSQLPKDRFSAERLKGVDSTLKIQPAKLEDSAVYLCATLPQGGGSYEQYFGPGTRLTVT.